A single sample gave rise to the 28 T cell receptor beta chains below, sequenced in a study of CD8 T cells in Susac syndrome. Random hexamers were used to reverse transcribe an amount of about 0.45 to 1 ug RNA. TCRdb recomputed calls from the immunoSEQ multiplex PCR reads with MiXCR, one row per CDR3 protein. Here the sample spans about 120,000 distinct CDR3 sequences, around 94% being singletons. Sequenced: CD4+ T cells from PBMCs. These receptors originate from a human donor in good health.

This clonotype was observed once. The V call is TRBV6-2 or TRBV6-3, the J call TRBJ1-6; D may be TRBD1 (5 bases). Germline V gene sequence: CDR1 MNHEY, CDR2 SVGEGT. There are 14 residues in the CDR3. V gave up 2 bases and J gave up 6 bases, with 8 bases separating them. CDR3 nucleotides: TGTGCCAGCAGTTACGGGGGTCTTAATTCACCCCTCCACTTT. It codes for CASSYGGLNSPLHF.

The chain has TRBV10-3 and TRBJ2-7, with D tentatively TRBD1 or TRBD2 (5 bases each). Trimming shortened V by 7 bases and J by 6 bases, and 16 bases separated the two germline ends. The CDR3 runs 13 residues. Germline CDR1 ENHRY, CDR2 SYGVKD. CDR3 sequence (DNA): TGTGCCATCAATTTCAGGGAGTCTGGCGAGCAGTACTTC. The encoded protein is CAINFRESGEQYF.

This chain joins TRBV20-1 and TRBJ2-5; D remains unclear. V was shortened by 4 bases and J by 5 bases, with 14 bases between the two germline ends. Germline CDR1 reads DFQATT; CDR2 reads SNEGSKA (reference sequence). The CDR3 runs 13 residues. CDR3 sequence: CSANWWGRETQYF. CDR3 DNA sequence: TGCAGTGCTAATTGGTGGGGTAGGGAGACCCAGTACTTC.

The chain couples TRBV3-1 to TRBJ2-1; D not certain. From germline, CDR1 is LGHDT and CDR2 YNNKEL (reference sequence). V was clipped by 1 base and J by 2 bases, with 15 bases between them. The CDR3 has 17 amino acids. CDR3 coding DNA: TGTGCCAGCAGCCAAGTGGCTACCACGTCTCCCTACAATGAGCAGTTCTTC. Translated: CASSQVATTSPYNEQFF.

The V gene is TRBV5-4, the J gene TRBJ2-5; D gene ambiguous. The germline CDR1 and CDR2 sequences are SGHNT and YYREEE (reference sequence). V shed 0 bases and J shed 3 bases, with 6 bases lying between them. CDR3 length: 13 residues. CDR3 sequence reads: CASSLAAEETQYF. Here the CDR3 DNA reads TGTGCCAGCAGCTTGGCGGCAGAAGAGACCCAGTACTTC. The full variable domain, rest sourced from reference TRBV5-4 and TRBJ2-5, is ETGVTQSPTHLIKTRGQQVTLRCSSQSGHNTVSWYQQALGQGPQFIFQYYREEENGRGNFPPRFSGLQFPNYSSELNVNALELDDSALYLCASSLAAEETQYFGPGTRLLVL.

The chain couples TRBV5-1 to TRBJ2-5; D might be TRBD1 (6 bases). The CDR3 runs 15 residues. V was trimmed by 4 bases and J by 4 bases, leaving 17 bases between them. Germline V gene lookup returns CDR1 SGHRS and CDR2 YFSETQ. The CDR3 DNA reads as TGCGCCAGCAGCCTCCCTGGGGGCGAGGCAGAGACCCAGTACTTC. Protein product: CASSLPGGEAETQYF.

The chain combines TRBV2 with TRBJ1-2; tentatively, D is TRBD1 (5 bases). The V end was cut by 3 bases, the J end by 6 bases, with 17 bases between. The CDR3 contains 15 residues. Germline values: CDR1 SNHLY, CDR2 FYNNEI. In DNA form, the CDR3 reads TGTGCCAGCAGTGATAGGAGACATGGGACCCATGGCTACACCTTC. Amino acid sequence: CASSDRRHGTHGYTF.

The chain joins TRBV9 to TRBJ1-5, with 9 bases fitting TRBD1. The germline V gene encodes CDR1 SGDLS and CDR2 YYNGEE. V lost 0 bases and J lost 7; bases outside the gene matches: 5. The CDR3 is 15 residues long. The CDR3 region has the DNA TGTGCCAGCAGCGTAGGCGACAGGGGGTCCCAGCCCCAGCATTTT. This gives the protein CASSVGDRGSQPQHF.

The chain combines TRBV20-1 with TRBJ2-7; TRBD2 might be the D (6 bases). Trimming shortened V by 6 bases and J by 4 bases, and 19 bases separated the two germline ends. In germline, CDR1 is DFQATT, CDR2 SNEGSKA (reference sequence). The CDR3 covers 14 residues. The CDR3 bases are TGCAGTGCAAGCGGTTGGGGACTGCAGTACGAGCAGTACTTC. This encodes CSASGWGLQYEQYF.

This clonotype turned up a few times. The CDR3 reads CASRDRGRGETQYF. In DNA, the CDR3 is TGTGCCAGTAGGGACAGGGGAAGGGGGGAGACCCAGTACTTC. The genes are TRBV19 and TRBJ2-5; 9 nucleotides line up with TRBD1. Germline-derived CDR1 and CDR2 are LNHDA and SQIVND (reference sequence). This CDR3 is built from 14 residues. Unmatched junction bases numbered 7, after V lost 6 bases and J lost 5 bases.

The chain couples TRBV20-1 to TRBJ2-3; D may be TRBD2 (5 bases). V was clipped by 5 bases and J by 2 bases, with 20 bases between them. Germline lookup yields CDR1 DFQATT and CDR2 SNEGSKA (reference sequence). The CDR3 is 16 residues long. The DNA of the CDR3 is TGCAGTGCTCCTCCTGGACTTCTCCACTACACAGATACGCAGTATTTT. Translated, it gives CSAPPGLLHYTDTQYF.

The CDR3 sequence is CSASYPSGTGETQYF. In nucleotides, the CDR3 is TGCAGTGCTAGTTATCCGAGCGGGACGGGGGAGACCCAGTACTTC. The rearrangement uses TRBV20-1 and TRBJ2-5; the match to TRBD2 covers 7 bases. Germline values: CDR1 DFQATT, CDR2 SNEGSKA (reference sequence). The CDR3 extends over 15 amino acids. The V and J ends lost 3 bases and 5 bases, in that order; junction bases with no gene match: 12.

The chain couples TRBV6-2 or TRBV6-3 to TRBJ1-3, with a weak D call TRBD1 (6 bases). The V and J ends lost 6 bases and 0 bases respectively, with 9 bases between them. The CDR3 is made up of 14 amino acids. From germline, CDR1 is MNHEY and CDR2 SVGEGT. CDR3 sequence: CASRTGGSGNTIYF. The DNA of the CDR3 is TGTGCCAGCAGGACAGGCGGCTCTGGAAACACCATATATTTT.

CDR3 residues: CSVEWAGGSTDYEQYF. As DNA, the CDR3 is TGCAGCGTTGAATGGGCCGGGGGCAGTACGGACTACGAGCAGTACTTC. The chain couples TRBV29-1 to TRBJ2-7; D may match TRBD1 or TRBD2 (6 bases each). With 2 bases removed from V and 3 bases from J, the gap between germline ends came to 20 bases. The CDR3 runs 16 residues. Germline V gene lookup returns CDR1 SQVTM and CDR2 ANQGSEA.

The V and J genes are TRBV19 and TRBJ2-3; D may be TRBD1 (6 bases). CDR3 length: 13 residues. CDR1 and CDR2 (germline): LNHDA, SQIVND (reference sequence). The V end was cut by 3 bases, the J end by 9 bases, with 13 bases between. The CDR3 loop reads CASSMGDTTTQYF. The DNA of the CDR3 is TGTGCCAGTAGTATGGGGGACACCACGACGCAGTATTTT.

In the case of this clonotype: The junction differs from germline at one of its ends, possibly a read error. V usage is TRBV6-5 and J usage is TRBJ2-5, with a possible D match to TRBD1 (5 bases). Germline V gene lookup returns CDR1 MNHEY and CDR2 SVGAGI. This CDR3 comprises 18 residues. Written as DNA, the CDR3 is TGTGCCAGCAGTTACTCGAATCCAGGGCAGGCCTGGGAAGAAACCCAGTACTTC. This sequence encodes CASSYSNPGQAWEETQYF.

This CDR3 reads CSAIRPGTGVTYEQYF. The CDR3 region has the DNA TGCAGTGCAATTCGCCCGGGGACAGGGGTGACCTACGAGCAGTACTTC. The chain joins TRBV20-1 to TRBJ2-7; TRBD1 aligns across 10 bases. Germline values: CDR1 DFQATT, CDR2 SNEGSKA (reference sequence). The CDR3 totals 16 residues. J gave up 2 bases and V 6 bases, and 13 bases lay outside the gene matches.

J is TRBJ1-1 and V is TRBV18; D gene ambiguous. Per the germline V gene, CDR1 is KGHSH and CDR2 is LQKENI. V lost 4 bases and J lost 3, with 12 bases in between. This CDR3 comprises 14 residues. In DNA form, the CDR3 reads TGTGCCAGCTCACGTGAGGGCCAAGACACTGAAGCTTTCTTT. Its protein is CASSREGQDTEAFF.

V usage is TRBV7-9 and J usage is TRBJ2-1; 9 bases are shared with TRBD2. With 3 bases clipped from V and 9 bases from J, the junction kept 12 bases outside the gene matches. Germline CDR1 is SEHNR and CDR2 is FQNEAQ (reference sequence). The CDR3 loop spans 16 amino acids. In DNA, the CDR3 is TGTGCCAGCAGCTTCGGCGGGCTAGCGGGATTCGGTGAGCAGTTCTTC. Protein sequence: CASSFGGLAGFGEQFF.

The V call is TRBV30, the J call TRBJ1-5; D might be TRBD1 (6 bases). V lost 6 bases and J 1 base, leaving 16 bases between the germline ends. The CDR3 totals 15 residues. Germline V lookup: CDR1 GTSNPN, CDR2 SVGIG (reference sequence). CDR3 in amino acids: CACNSVGGSNQPQHF. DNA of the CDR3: TGTGCCTGCAATTCGGTCGGGGGCAGCAATCAGCCCCAGCATTTT.

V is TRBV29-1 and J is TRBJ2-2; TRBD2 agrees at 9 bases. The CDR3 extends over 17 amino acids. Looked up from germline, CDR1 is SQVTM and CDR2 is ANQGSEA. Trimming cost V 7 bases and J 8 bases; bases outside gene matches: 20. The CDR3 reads CSAWVMREGQSTGELFF. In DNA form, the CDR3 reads TGCAGCGCTTGGGTAATGCGGGAGGGTCAGTCAACGGGGGAGCTGTTTTTT.

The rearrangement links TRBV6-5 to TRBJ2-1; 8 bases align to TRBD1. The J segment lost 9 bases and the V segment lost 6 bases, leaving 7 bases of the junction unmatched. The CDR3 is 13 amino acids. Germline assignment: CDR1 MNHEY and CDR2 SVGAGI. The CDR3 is CASREQGVGEQFF. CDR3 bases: TGTGCCAGCAGGGAACAGGGGGTCGGTGAGCAGTTCTTC.

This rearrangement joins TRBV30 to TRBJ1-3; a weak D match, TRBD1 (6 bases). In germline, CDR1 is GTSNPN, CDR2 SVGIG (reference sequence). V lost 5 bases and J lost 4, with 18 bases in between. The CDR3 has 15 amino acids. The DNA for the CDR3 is TGTGCCTGGTACAGGGTCGACAACAAAGGAAACACCATATATTTT. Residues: CAWYRVDNKGNTIYF.

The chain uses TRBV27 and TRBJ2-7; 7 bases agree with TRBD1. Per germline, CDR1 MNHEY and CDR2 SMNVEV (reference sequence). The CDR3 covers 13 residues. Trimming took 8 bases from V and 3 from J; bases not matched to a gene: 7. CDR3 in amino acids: CASGRRGNYEQYF. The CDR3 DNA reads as TGTGCCAGCGGACGCAGGGGGAACTACGAGCAGTACTTC.

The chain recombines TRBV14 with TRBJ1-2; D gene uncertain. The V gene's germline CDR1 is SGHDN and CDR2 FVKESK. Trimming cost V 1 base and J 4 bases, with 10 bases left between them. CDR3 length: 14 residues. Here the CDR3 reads CASSQGNSPYGYTF. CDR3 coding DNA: TGTGCCAGCAGCCAAGGGAATAGCCCCTATGGCTACACCTTC.

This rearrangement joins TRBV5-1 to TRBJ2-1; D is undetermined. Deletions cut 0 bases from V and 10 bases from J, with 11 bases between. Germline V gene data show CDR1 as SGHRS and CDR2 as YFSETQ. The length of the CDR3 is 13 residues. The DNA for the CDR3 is TGCGCCAGCAGCTTGGCCGTCCTCCGGGAGCAGTTCTTC. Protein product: CASSLAVLREQFF.

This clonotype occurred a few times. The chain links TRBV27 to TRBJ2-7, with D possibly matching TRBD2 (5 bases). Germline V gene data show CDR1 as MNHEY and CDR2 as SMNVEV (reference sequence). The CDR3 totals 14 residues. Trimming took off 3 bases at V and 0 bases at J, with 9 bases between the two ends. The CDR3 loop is CASSLTGSSYEQYF. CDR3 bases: TGTGCCAGCAGTTTGACGGGGAGCTCCTACGAGCAGTACTTC.

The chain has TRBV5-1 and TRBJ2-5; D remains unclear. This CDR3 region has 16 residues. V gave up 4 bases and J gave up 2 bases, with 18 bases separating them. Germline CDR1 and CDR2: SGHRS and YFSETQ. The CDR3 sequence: CASSHGIQPDQETQYF. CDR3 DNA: TGCGCCAGCAGCCATGGGATACAGCCTGATCAAGAGACCCAGTACTTC. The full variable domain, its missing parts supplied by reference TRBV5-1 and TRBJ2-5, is KAGVTQTPRYLIKTRGQQVTLSCSPISGHRSVSWYQQTPGQGLQFLFEYFSETQRNKGNFPGRFSGRQFSNSRSEMNVSTLELGDSALYLCASSHGIQPDQETQYFGPGTRLLVL.